This passage covers 11 T cell receptor beta chains from one sample sequenced in a study of CD8+CD57+ T cells in acquired aplastic anemia. The TCR beta profiling, which covered VDJ combination and CDR3 sequence, was carried out using genomic DNA as the template. TCRdb called the reads again in MiXCR, with one record for every CDR3 protein. Found here are around 79,000 distinct CDR3 sequences, approximately 70% of them singletons; the top ten hold more than 80%. Previously, flow cytometry had revealed CD8+CD57+ cell expansion in the patients chosen for sequencing. The specimen was sorted CD4+, CD8+, or CD8+CD57+ T cells (not recorded which) from PBMCs. The receptors come from a human donor with aplastic anemia.

The chain's CDR3 is CSAMGREAFF. CDR3 in DNA: TGCAGTGCTATGGGACGGGAAGCTTTCTTT. The rearrangement joins TRBV20-1 to TRBJ1-1; TRBD1 might be the D (5 bases). CDR3 length: 10 residues. The germline V gene has CDR1 DFQATT and CDR2 SNEGSKA (reference sequence). V was pared by 4 bases and J by 8 bases, with 8 bases between.

The table lists this clonotype with many counts. The V gene is TRBV25-1, the J gene TRBJ2-1; D not certain. The germline gives CDR1 MGHDK, CDR2 SYGVNS. The CDR3 length is 12 residues. The V gene lost 4 bases and the J gene lost 5 bases, with 6 bases spanning the gap. In DNA, the CDR3 is TGTGCCAGCAGTGTTCCGAACAATGAGCAGTTCTTC. It yields the protein CASSVPNNEQFF.

The chain recombines TRBV20-1 with TRBJ2-6; TRBD1 might be the D (5 bases). V dropped 0 bases and J dropped 13 bases, with 16 bases sitting between them. The CDR3 contains 14 residues. Germline loops: CDR1 DFQATT, CDR2 SNEGSKA (reference sequence). The CDR3 DNA follows: TGCAGTGCTAGAGAAGCTCTGGGGCCAGGGGTCCTGACTTTC. Its protein product is CSAREALGPGVLTF.

The gene calls are TRBV9 and TRBJ2-1, with no clear D. Per germline, CDR1 SGDLS and CDR2 YYNGEE. Trimming stripped 0 bases from V and 7 bases from J, with 8 bases between. The CDR3 runs to 13 residues. In DNA, the CDR3 is TGTGCCAGCAGCGTAGCCACAGATAATGAGCAGTTCTTC. Translating it yields CASSVATDNEQFF. The complete variable domain, with remaining parts taken from reference TRBV9 and TRBJ2-1, reads DSGVTQTPKHLITATGQRVTLRCSPRSGDLSVYWYQQSLDQGLQFLIQYYNGEERAKGNILERFSAQQFPDLHSELNLSSLELGDSALYFCASSVATDNEQFFGPGTRLTVL.

In this sample, this clonotype turned up a few times. This chain connects TRBV28 to TRBJ2-3, with 13 bases aligning to TRBD2. V trimming: 6 bases; J trimming: 5 bases; junction bases outside the gene matches: 5. CDR3 length equals 15 residues. CDR1 is MDHEN, CDR2 SYDVKM, per germline. CDR3 in amino acids: CASRRTSGRGDTQYF. CDR3 coding DNA: TGTGCCAGCAGACGGACTAGCGGGAGAGGAGATACGCAGTATTTT.

This clonotype was counted only a few times. The V and J genes are TRBV29-1 and TRBJ2-3; 10 bases are shared with TRBD1. Germline CDR1 SQVTM, CDR2 ANQGSEA. This CDR3 is 14 amino acids long. V dropped 1 base and J dropped 6; count of bases not matched to a gene: 4. CDR3 region: CSVEGQGAQDTQYF. CDR3 bases: TGCAGCGTTGAAGGACAGGGGGCGCAGGATACGCAGTATTTT.

This chain connects TRBV29-1 to TRBJ1-2; TRBD1 might be the D (5 bases). Germline CDR1 SQVTM, CDR2 ANQGSEA. The CDR3 has 13 amino acids. V lost 6 bases and J 4 bases, leaving 15 bases between the germline ends. CDR3 in DNA: TGCAGCGTGGACCGGGACGGTGCCTATGGCTACACCTTC. Amino acid sequence: CSVDRDGAYGYTF. Complete variable domain (other parts from reference TRBV29-1 and TRBJ1-2): SAVISQKPSRDICQRGTSLTIQCQVDSQVTMMFWYRQQPGQSLTLIATANQGSEATYESGFVIDKFPISRPNLTFSTLTVSNMSPEDSSIYLCSVDRDGAYGYTFGSGTRLTVV.

The rearrangement joins TRBV19 to TRBJ1-1; D perhaps matches TRBD1 (5 bases). V lost 6 bases, J lost 0 bases, and 11 bases lay in between. In germline, CDR1 is LNHDA, CDR2 SQIVND (reference sequence). CDR3 size: 14 residues. CDR3 sequence: CASSLTELNTEAFF. In DNA, the CDR3 is TGTGCCAGTAGCCTGACAGAATTGAACACTGAAGCTTTCTTT.

The V call is TRBV7-9, the J call TRBJ2-3; D is ambiguous. Germline values: CDR1 SEHNR, CDR2 FQNEAQ (reference sequence). The V end lost 6 bases, the J end lost 5 bases, and 9 bases lay between the germline ends. The CDR3 runs to 12 residues. The CDR3 protein is CASRGFEDTQYF. Written as DNA, the CDR3 is TGTGCCAGCAGAGGGTTCGAAGATACGCAGTATTTT.

The rearrangement uses TRBV7-2 and TRBJ1-2; D may be TRBD1 (6 bases). The ends were cut back, 1 base at V and 5 bases at J, with 11 bases in the middle. CDR1 SGHTA and CDR2 FQGNSA come from the germline V gene. CDR3 length: 14 amino acids. CDR3 region: CASSLEQGKYGYTF. In nucleotides, the CDR3 is TGTGCCAGCAGCTTAGAACAGGGAAAATATGGCTACACCTTC.

The sample holds a few counts of this clonotype. The rearrangement joins TRBV7-2 to TRBJ1-6, with D uncertain. There are 15 residues in the CDR3. From germline, CDR1 is SGHTA and CDR2 FQGNSA. V lost 4 bases, J lost 5 bases, and 12 bases lay in between. In DNA, the CDR3 is TGTGCCAGCAGCTCGGACGGACGGGATAATTCACCCCTCCACTTT. Translating gives CASSSDGRDNSPLHF.